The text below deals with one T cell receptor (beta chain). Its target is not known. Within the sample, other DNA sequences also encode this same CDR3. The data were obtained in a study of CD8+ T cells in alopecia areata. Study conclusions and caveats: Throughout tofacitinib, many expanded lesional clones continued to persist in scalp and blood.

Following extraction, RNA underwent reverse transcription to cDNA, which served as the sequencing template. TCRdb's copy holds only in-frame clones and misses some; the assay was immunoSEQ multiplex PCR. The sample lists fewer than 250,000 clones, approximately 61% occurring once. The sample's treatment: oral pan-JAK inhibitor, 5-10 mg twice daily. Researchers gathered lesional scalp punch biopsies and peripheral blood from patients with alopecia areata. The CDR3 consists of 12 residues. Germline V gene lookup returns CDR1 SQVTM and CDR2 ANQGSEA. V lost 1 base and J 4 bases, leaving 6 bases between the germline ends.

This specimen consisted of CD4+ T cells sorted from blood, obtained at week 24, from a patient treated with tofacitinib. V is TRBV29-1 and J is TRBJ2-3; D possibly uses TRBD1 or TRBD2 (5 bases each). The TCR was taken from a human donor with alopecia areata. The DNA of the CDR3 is TGCAGCGTTGAAGGAGGGGCAGATACGCAGTATTTT. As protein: CSVEGGADTQYF.